The present entry profiles one TCR beta chain with its context. Assay used: immunoSEQ multiplex PCR; TCRdb lists only in-frame clones, some missing. The table records about 47,000 clones, more than 75% of them present only once. The record originates from a study of blood T cell repertoires in COVID-19. The wider study: There were acute and convalescent COVID-19 samples, and they came from the United States, Italy and Spain.

The sequence came from a human donor with acute or convalescent COVID-19. The donor label of this sample is uncertain. Sequencing input: peripheral blood.

The CDR3 bases are TGTGCCACCAGTGAACAGTTGTCCAATCAGCCCCAGCATTTT. It is translated as CATSEQLSNQPQHF. The chain joins TRBV24-1 to TRBJ1-5; D call uncertain. V lost 4 bases and J lost 3, with 9 bases in between. The CDR3 is 14 amino acids. CDR1 and CDR2 (germline): KGHDR, SFDVKD.